Listed below are T cell receptor beta chains from one sample, sequenced in a study of T cell clusters in autoimmune cytopenias. TCRdb processed the multiplex PCR reads again and assigns one entry to each CDR3 protein, with no DNA. The sample has under 8,000 distinct CDR3 sequences; the top ten hold roughly 8.9%. The same sample was also used in a study of T cell repertoires in aging, cancer and after chemotherapy.

Sequenced: peripheral blood. These receptors were taken from a human donor in good health. Both conserved end residues are part of each CDR3. Only part of the rows carry a size: once, few, many, or a class if the clone is expanded.

clone_size	v_call	j_call	cdr3_aa
.	TRBV7-2	TRBJ2-2	CASSLMGLAGMAGELFF
.	TRBV6-2/TRBV6-3	TRBJ1-5	CASSYSPQPQHF
.	TRBV6-5	TRBJ1-6	CASSYSVLAPGEHSPLHF
.	TRBV27	TRBJ2-5	CASRRGETQYF
.	TRBV6-1	TRBJ2-1	CASSETTSGGNEQFF
medium-sized	TRBV29-1	TRBJ1-1	CSVVSVGTEAFF
medium-sized	TRBV6-1	TRBJ2-3	CASSEVYYTDTQYF
.	TRBV20-1	TRBJ1-2	CSADGGGAYYGYTF
medium-sized	TRBV6-5	TRBJ2-5	CASSYSGTSGEETQYF
medium-sized	TRBV5-5	TRBJ2-7	CASSLPAGRPYEQYF
.	TRBV5-6	TRBJ2-7	CASSPPDRGYNEQYF
medium-sized	TRBV18	TRBJ2-5	CASSPTSGIQETQYF
.	TRBV5-6	TRBJ1-1	CASSLGSYRLEAFF
medium-sized	TRBV19	TRBJ2-2	CASNHDQGARGELFF
medium-sized	TRBV19	TRBJ2-2	CASSIQGNTGELFF
.	TRBV20-1	TRBJ2-1	CSATSTSGVGDEQFF
large	TRBV29-1	TRBJ2-3	CSYDRRGTDTQYF
medium-sized	TRBV18	TRBJ2-3	CASSPGQGATDTQYF
.	TRBV24-1	TRBJ2-2	CAGSRDRANTGELFF
medium-sized	TRBV5-5	TRBJ2-1	CASSLAPGGQGAYNEQFF
.	TRBV5-1	TRBJ2-5	CASSWTGGETQYF
medium-sized	TRBV6-1	TRBJ2-3	CASRDDPGLATDTQYF
.	TRBV6-5	TRBJ1-4	CASSLDFNEKLFF
.	TRBV27	TRBJ2-7	CASSPGVFDYEQYF
.	TRBV5-1	TRBJ2-2	CASSLGGIDTGELFF
medium-sized	TRBV12-3/TRBV12-4	TRBJ2-7	CASSYGLTYEQYF
.	TRBV20-1	TRBJ1-5	CSARTLTGYSNQPQHF
.	TRBV20-1	TRBJ1-2	CSATETNYGYTF
medium-sized	TRBV29-1	TRBJ2-1	CSQLGLAGNEQFF
.	TRBV19	TRBJ1-5	CASSPQADQPQHF
.	TRBV12-3/TRBV12-4	TRBJ2-1	CASGRDHEQFF
.	TRBV5-6	TRBJ2-3	CASSLATDTQYF
.	TRBV19	TRBJ1-1	CASSIEPRTEDTEAFF
.	TRBV6-1	TRBJ2-3	CASSESSGGTDTQYF
medium-sized	TRBV5-5	TRBJ2-3	CASSPNGAGTQYF
medium-sized	TRBV19	TRBJ2-5	CASSFRRGTGETQYF
.	TRBV19	TRBJ2-7	CASRNRAAPYEQYF
.	TRBV6-5	TRBJ1-3	CASRKTETGYSGNTIYF
medium-sized	TRBV5-6	TRBJ2-5	CASSLGQRGGETQYF
medium-sized	TRBV6-2/TRBV6-3	TRBJ2-3	CATGGVTDTQYF
medium-sized	TRBV5-4	TRBJ2-5	CASSLELHQETQYF
.	TRBV5-1	TRBJ1-2	CASSLDGRESFQGYTF
.	TRBV5-6	TRBJ1-6	CASSLMGAAYNSPLHF
.	TRBV19	TRBJ1-2	CASSIPYGLYGYTF
medium-sized	TRBV6-2/TRBV6-3	TRBJ2-5	CASSPGQGAGETQYF
.	TRBV6-4	TRBJ2-3	CASSERGSTDTQYF
.	TRBV12-3/TRBV12-4	TRBJ1-3	CASRPSTGDSGNTIYF
.	TRBV30	TRBJ1-4	CAWSVWGGNEKLFF
.	TRBV29-1	TRBJ1-2	CSVEQELGTDSGDYTF
.	TRBV10-3	TRBJ2-1	CAISPTLLSSYNEQFF
medium-sized	TRBV6-1	TRBJ2-7	CASSVPEGTVWQYF
.	TRBV5-4	TRBJ2-7	CASSEGTGPTYEQYF
.	TRBV10-3	TRBJ2-1	CAISESDSPTGYNEQFF
.	TRBV5-6	TRBJ2-7	CASRFIGQDYYEQYF
.	TRBV6-5	TRBJ2-6	CASSYSFSGANVLTF